The present entry profiles one T cell receptor beta chain with its context. Its antigen is not identified. The data are from a study of cytomegalovirus exposure and HLA in healthy donors. This CDR3 contains 13 residues. Germline CDR1 and CDR2: LNHDA and SQIVND (reference sequence). With 4 bases removed from V and 2 bases from J, the gap between germline ends came to 7 bases. Findings and caveats of the study: Most of the TCR beta V segments (in an earlier analysis) were productive either about 87% or about 30% of the time.

PCR primers comprised 60 Vbeta and 13 Jbeta primers. TCRdb's table, derived via immunoSEQ multiplex PCR, lists solely in-frame clones and lacks some. Of 130,000 to 150,000 clones detected, 80% appear once; the ten largest clones hold 2% to 2.5%. The sample taken for sequencing was PBMCs. The TCR was taken from a man aged 25 to 40 in good health and CMV-seronegative. The chain links TRBV19 to TRBJ2-3; tentative D call: TRBD1 (5 bases). CDR3 sequence reads: CASSTGNTDTQYF. CDR3 DNA: TGTGCCAGTAGTACAGGGAACACAGATACGCAGTATTTT.